The clone carrying this T cell receptor beta chain was observed a few times. This CDR3 comprises 15 residues. The V end lost 0 bases, the J end lost 5 bases, and 10 bases lay between the germline ends. In germline, CDR1 is MNHEY, CDR2 SVGAGI. The sample belongs to a study of blood T cell repertoires in COVID-19. Study processing details: Amplification with reference gene primers provided the estimates of nucleated cell counts. Data came from immunoSEQ multiplex PCR; TCRdb stores just in-frame clones and leaves some out. The V and J calls and clone size were taken over from that table, and D and trimming were inferred from the DNA. This sample yields 350,000 to 450,000 clones, of which about 89% are seen a single time; approximately 1.2% belongs to the top ten.

The specimen was peripheral blood. The origin of this receptor is a middle-aged man with acute or convalescent COVID-19. The chain employs TRBV6-5 and TRBJ2-2; D might be TRBD1 (5 bases). DNA of the CDR3: TGTGCCAGCAGTTACTCGACCCCAGGGACCGGGGAGCTGTTTTTT. Protein product: CASSYSTPGTGELFF.